These T cell receptor beta chains were read from a single sample in a study of shared clonotypes between healthy human individuals. Some clones are missing from TCRdb's copy, which holds only in-frame ones; the method was immunoSEQ multiplex PCR. The sample holds some 470,000 clones, roughly four fifths seen once. Sequencing used PBMCs. These receptors were obtained from a woman in her thirties or forties in good health. Some clones in this sample may be carry-over from other donors' samples. Both conserved end residues are part of each CDR3. The order of the fields is J gene, V gene, CDR3 protein.

TRBJ1-1,TRBV7-2,CASSVRTGHPFF
TRBJ2-7,TRBV27,CASSFTSGYEQYF
TRBJ2-5,TRBV7-9,CASSSTNRERETQYF
TRBJ2-7,TRBV11-2,CASSSPMTVRSEQYF
TRBJ2-3,TRBV25-1,CASSEEKGTQYF
TRBJ2-1,TRBV5-4,CASSLGQGAYNEQFF
TRBJ2-7,TRBV10-2,CASSGAETYEQYF
TRBJ2-2,TRBV6-5,CASNPRVAGTGELFF
TRBJ1-5,TRBV7-9,CASSLGQYQPQHF
TRBJ1-1,TRBV18,CASSLINRGGNTEAFF
TRBJ1-2,TRBV19,CASSGGLAYGYTF
TRBJ2-7,TRBV10-2,CASSAPIRTPSYEQYF
TRBJ2-1,TRBV10-3,CAIYSGTNRNEQFF
TRBJ2-7,TRBV19,CASSPRQGNSYEQYF
TRBJ2-6,TRBV27,CASSSPISGVGANVLTF
TRBJ2-5,TRBV28,CASSSEGRPWQETQYF
TRBJ2-1,TRBV19,CASSIFRTGGSYNEQFF
TRBJ1-5,TRBV29-1,CSVSGGVGQPQHF
TRBJ2-3,TRBV28,CASSLSLAGGFAQYF
TRBJ2-6,TRBV19,CATQGGSSGANVLTF